Below, 24 T cell receptor beta chains from the same sample are listed, as sequenced in a study of blood T cell repertoires in COVID-19. Clones were sequenced by immunoSEQ multiplex PCR, and TCRdb holds only the in-frame ones, with some missing. Of roughly 300,000 clones listed, nearly 90% were seen once; the top ten hold 9.4%. The sample consisted of peripheral blood. The receptors were gathered from a man aged 18-30 years with active or convalescent COVID-19.

The chain is built from TRBV10-3 and TRBJ1-6; no definite D call. Trimming removed 10 bases from V and 7 bases from J, with 14 bases in between. The CDR3 loop spans 13 amino acids. The V gene's germline CDR1 is ENHRY and CDR2 SYGVKD. CDR3 region: CATLGDGNSPLHF. The CDR3 DNA reads as TGTGCCACCCTGGGAGACGGGAATTCACCCCTCCACTTT.

This clone occurred once. The chain combines TRBV6-5 with TRBJ1-5; D might be TRBD1 (6 bases). The CDR3 length is 15 residues. CDR1 is MNHEY and CDR2 is SVGAGI in the germline V gene. V lost 5 bases and J 3 bases, leaving 14 bases between the germline ends. The chain's CDR3 is CASSPGQGNNQPQHF. CDR3 bases: TGTGCCAGCAGTCCGGGACAAGGGAACAATCAGCCCCAGCATTTT.

The CDR3, as DNA: TGTGCCAGCAGCTTAGGACAGTACTATGGCTACACCTTC. Amino acids: CASSLGQYYGYTF. V gene TRBV7-2 combines with J gene TRBJ1-2, with D tentatively TRBD1 (5 bases). With 1 base removed from V and 3 bases from J, the gap between germline ends came to 6 bases. The CDR3 is 13 residues long. Germline V lookup: CDR1 SGHTA, CDR2 FQGNSA.

The chain recombines TRBV9 with TRBJ1-1, with a weak D call TRBD1 (6 bases). V was trimmed by 3 bases and J by 4 bases, leaving 10 bases between them. The CDR3 totals 13 residues. The germline V gene has CDR1 SGDLS and CDR2 YYNGEE. The CDR3 sequence: CASSGGGATEAFF. The CDR3 DNA is TGTGCCAGCAGCGGTGGGGGGGCCACTGAAGCTTTCTTT.

The chain recombines TRBV7-9 with TRBJ1-1, with 9 bases identical to TRBD1. Germline V lookup: CDR1 SEHNR, CDR2 FQNEAQ (reference sequence). The CDR3 runs 12 residues. Germline trimming cut 4 bases from V and 11 bases from J; bases unmatched to any gene: 5. This chain's CDR3 is CASSSHRGLAFF. The DNA for the CDR3 is TGTGCCAGCAGCTCGCACAGGGGGCTTGCTTTCTTT.

The genes are TRBV7-9 and TRBJ1-2; possible D gene TRBD1, 6 bases. This CDR3 has 13 residues. Germline CDR1 reads SEHNR; CDR2 reads FQNEAQ (reference sequence). The V end lost 10 bases, the J end lost 3 bases, and 15 bases lay between the germline ends. CDR3 loop: CATTDSPYYGYTF. The DNA of the CDR3 is TGTGCCACTACGGACAGCCCCTACTATGGCTACACCTTC.

V is TRBV24-1 and J is TRBJ2-1; D may be TRBD1 (7 bases). Germline lookup yields CDR1 KGHDR and CDR2 SFDVKD. Trimming left V 4 bases short and J 7 bases short, with 19 bases between. There are 16 residues in the CDR3. CDR3 amino acids: CATSDTTGTEGNEQFF. The CDR3 region has the DNA TGTGCCACCAGTGACACGACAGGGACGGAGGGGAATGAGCAGTTCTTC.

The V gene is TRBV11-2, the J gene TRBJ2-7, with D possibly TRBD1 on 6 matching bases. Per the germline V gene, CDR1 is SGHAT and CDR2 is FQNNGV. With 6 bases removed from V and 0 bases from J, the gap between germline ends came to 21 bases. The CDR3 loop spans 17 amino acids. The CDR3 DNA reads TGTGCCAGCAGGCCAGACCCCGGGACACTCCGCTCCTACGAGCAGTACTTC. The encoded protein is CASRPDPGTLRSYEQYF.

This rearrangement joins TRBV5-4 to TRBJ2-7; D gene ambiguous. In germline, CDR1 is SGHNT, CDR2 YYREEE (reference sequence). V was trimmed by 2 bases and J by 1 base, leaving 7 bases between them. This CDR3 is built from 13 residues. In DNA, the CDR3 is TGTGCCAGCAGCTTATCGGAGTCCTACGAGCAGTACTTC. Protein product: CASSLSESYEQYF.

This rearrangement joins TRBV29-1 to TRBJ2-3; 9 bases fit TRBD2. CDR1 and CDR2 from the germline V gene are SQVTM and ANQGSEA. The CDR3 spans 14 residues. Trimming removed 5 bases from V and 1 base from J; junction bases left unmatched: 4. CDR3 in amino acids: CSVSIAGGTDTQYF. The CDR3 DNA reads as TGCAGCGTTTCCATAGCGGGGGGCACAGATACGCAGTATTTT.

The J gene is TRBJ1-4, the V gene TRBV15; D is uncertain. The CDR3 spans 14 residues. Per the germline V gene, CDR1 is LNHNV and CDR2 is YYDKDF (reference sequence). The ends were cut back, 5 bases at V and 5 bases at J, with 12 bases in the middle. CDR3 in amino acids: CATSPRRSNEKLFF. In DNA, the CDR3 is TGTGCCACCAGCCCCCGACGGAGCAATGAAAAACTGTTTTTT.

This chain joins TRBV5-1 and TRBJ2-7; D may be TRBD2 (7 bases). Trimming left V 3 bases short and J 2 bases short, with 18 bases between. The CDR3 totals 16 residues. Germline loops: CDR1 SGHRS, CDR2 YFSETQ. The CDR3 sequence: CASSSSGGGAPYEQYF. DNA of the CDR3: TGCGCCAGCAGCTCTTCGGGGGGCGGGGCCCCCTACGAGCAGTACTTC.

The chain uses TRBV11-2 and TRBJ2-3; 7 bases are a match to TRBD2. V trimming: 6 bases; J trimming: 6 bases; junction bases outside the gene matches: 12. Germline-derived CDR1 and CDR2 are SGHAT and FQNNGV. The CDR3 has 15 amino acids. The CDR3 bases are TGTGCCAGCAGGAGACTAGCAGGATTGGGGGATACGCAGTATTTT. Translated, it gives CASRRLAGLGDTQYF.

This sequence joins TRBV4-3 and TRBJ1-2; 9 bases fit TRBD1. The CDR3 is 14 residues long. Germline V gene data show CDR1 as LGHNA and CDR2 as YSLEER. J lost 6 bases, V lost 0 bases, and 2 bases had no gene match. The CDR3 coding sequence is TGCGCCAGCAGCCAAGAACAGGGGGCCCATGGCTACACCTTC. It translates to CASSQEQGAHGYTF.

This chain uses TRBV19 with TRBJ1-1; the match to TRBD1 covers 7 bases. V lost 7 bases and J lost 11; bases outside the gene matches: 16. This CDR3 is built from 14 residues. The V gene's germline CDR1 is LNHDA and CDR2 SQIVND (reference sequence). CDR3 in DNA: TGTGCCAGTAACGACCTTCAGGGGGGTCTTGGGGCTTTCTTT. Translating it yields CASNDLQGGLGAFF.

This sequence joins TRBV7-9 and TRBJ2-7, with a possible D match to TRBD2 (6 bases). V dropped 1 base and J dropped 0 bases, with 16 bases sitting between them. The CDR3 is made up of 17 amino acids. CDR1 and CDR2 from the germline V gene are SEHNR and FQNEAQ (reference sequence). DNA of the CDR3: TGTGCCAGCAGCTTAGATGTTATGGCGGGGACCTCCTACGAGCAGTACTTC. This encodes CASSLDVMAGTSYEQYF.

This sequence joins TRBV5-6 and TRBJ2-7; 10 bases are shared with TRBD1. This CDR3 contains 14 residues. The germline gives CDR1 SGHDT, CDR2 YYEEEE. V was clipped by 4 bases and J by 2 bases; unmatched bases: 3. CDR3 region: CASSPGQGAYEQYF. DNA of the CDR3: TGTGCCAGCAGCCCAGGACAGGGGGCCTACGAGCAGTACTTC.

The table lists this clone with a few counts. The CDR3 nucleotides read TGTGCCAGCACACCTAACCTAGGTAGGAGCGGGCAGTACTTC. Translation: CASTPNLGRSGQYF. J is TRBJ2-7 and V is TRBV3-1 (or the pseudogene TRBV3-2); D is perhaps TRBD2 (5 bases). The CDR3 covers 14 residues. Germline V gene sequence: CDR1 LGHDT, CDR2 YNNKEL (reference sequence). The germline V and J ends were trimmed by 7 bases and 9 bases, with 22 bases remaining between them.

This rearrangement joins TRBV6-1 to TRBJ2-2; 12 bases fit TRBD2. Per the germline V gene, CDR1 is MNHNS and CDR2 is SASEGT. J gave up 7 bases and V 4 bases, and 10 bases lay outside the gene matches. This CDR3 is built from 17 residues. In DNA, the CDR3 is TGTGCCAGCAGTGGACTAGCGGGGGCCCTCGGGGTCGGGGAGCTGTTTTTT. Translation gives CASSGLAGALGVGELFF.

The V call is TRBV6-2 or TRBV6-3, the J call TRBJ2-7, with TRBD2 identical over 16 bases. Trimming removed 2 bases from V and 5 bases from J; junction bases left unmatched: 3. Germline CDR1 is MNHEY and CDR2 is SVGEGT. This CDR3 has 16 amino acids. As DNA, the CDR3 is TGTGCCAGCAGTTACGGGACTAGCGGGGGGGCCGACGAGCAGTACTTC. Protein: CASSYGTSGGADEQYF.

This chain connects TRBV6-5 to TRBJ2-5; D unclear. Germline loops: CDR1 MNHEY, CDR2 SVGAGI. The CDR3 is made up of 14 amino acids. The V end lost 6 bases, the J end lost 3 bases, and 14 bases lay between the germline ends. The CDR3, as DNA: TGTGCCAGCAGCCCCACCCTAAGTGAAGAGACCCAGTACTTC. Translation: CASSPTLSEETQYF.

CDR3 amino acids: CSVKSLSGYTF. The CDR3 DNA reads TGCAGCGTTAAATCTTTGTCGGGCTACACCTTC. The chain couples TRBV29-1 to TRBJ1-2; D is ambiguous. Trimming left V 5 bases short and J 8 bases short, with 12 bases between. This CDR3 region has 11 residues. Germline values: CDR1 SQVTM, CDR2 ANQGSEA.

The chain employs TRBV5-8 and TRBJ2-7; D remains unclear. The germline CDR1 and CDR2 sequences are SGHTS and YDEGEE. The V and J ends lost 1 base and 0 bases respectively, with 5 bases between them. CDR3 size: 13 residues. The CDR3 is CASSLQYSYEQYF. For the CDR3, the DNA is TGTGCCAGCAGCTTGCAGTACTCCTACGAGCAGTACTTC.

The chain has TRBV6-6 and TRBJ2-5; D not resolved. V was clipped by 6 bases and J by 5 bases, with 10 bases between them. The CDR3 has 12 residues. CDR1 and CDR2 (germline): MNHNY, SVGAGI (reference sequence). CDR3 nucleotides: TGTGCCAGCAGCCGCCGGGTTGAGACCCAGTACTTC. It encodes CASSRRVETQYF.